The 23 T cell receptor beta chains below come from one sample, sequenced in a study of cytomegalovirus exposure and HLA in healthy donors. A multiplex PCR was run with 60 Vbeta primers and 13 Jbeta primers. Data came from immunoSEQ multiplex PCR; TCRdb stores just in-frame clones and leaves some out. The data hold about 130,000 clones, with around 78% observed a single time. The sample taken for sequencing was PBMCs. The receptors shown here come from a man in his fifties or sixties in good health and CMV-seronegative.

The V and J genes are TRBV5-4 and TRBJ1-2, with TRBD1 matching over 8 bases. This CDR3 has 13 amino acids. Germline values: CDR1 SGHNT, CDR2 YYREEE (reference sequence). Losses at the gene ends were 4 bases for V and 7 bases for J; bases not matched to a gene: 6. The CDR3 DNA is TGTGCCAGCAGCCTGGGACAGGTTTTTGGCTACACCTTC. Translating gives CASSLGQVFGYTF.

CDR3 amino acids: CASTRDRGHEQYF. The DNA for the CDR3 is TGTGCCAGCACCAGGGACAGGGGACACGAGCAGTACTTC. This rearrangement joins TRBV6-5 to TRBJ2-7; 10 bases match TRBD1. The germline V gene encodes CDR1 MNHEY and CDR2 SVGAGI. The V gene end was trimmed by 7 bases and the J gene end by 5 bases; junction bases not matched to a gene: 5. The CDR3 spans 13 residues.

The genes are TRBV7-2 and TRBJ1-5, with a weak D call TRBD1 (6 bases). This CDR3 comprises 14 residues. CDR1 is SGHTA, CDR2 FQGNSA, per germline. The V gene lost 4 bases and the J gene lost 5 bases, with 12 bases spanning the gap. The CDR3 DNA sequence: TGTGCCAGCAGCTCCCGGGGGGGCTATCAGCCCCAGCATTTT. This codes for CASSSRGGYQPQHF.

The rearrangement joins TRBV10-3 to TRBJ1-2; TRBD1 agrees at 9 bases. Germline CDR1 reads ENHRY; CDR2 reads SYGVKD. The J segment lost 6 bases and the V segment lost 4 bases, leaving 0 bases of the junction unmatched. CDR3 length equals 12 residues. CDR3 in amino acids: CAISGDRDGYTF. For the CDR3, the DNA is TGTGCCATCAGTGGGGACAGGGATGGCTACACCTTC.

The chain links TRBV29-1 to TRBJ2-6, with no clear D. Germline CDR1 SQVTM, CDR2 ANQGSEA. V lost 3 bases to trimming and J lost 0 bases, with 3 bases between them. This CDR3 comprises 13 residues. The CDR3 sequence is CSVDNSGANVLTF. CDR3 nucleotides: TGCAGCGTTGACAACTCTGGGGCCAACGTCCTGACTTTC.

Here the CDR3 DNA reads TGTGCCAGCAGTCAAACAGACCAAGAGACCCAGTACTTC. It codes for CASSQTDQETQYF. The chain has TRBV2 and TRBJ2-5; unclear D gene. The CDR3 consists of 13 residues. From germline, CDR1 is SNHLY and CDR2 FYNNEI. V lost 5 bases and J lost 0, with 7 bases in between. The full variable domain, rest sourced from reference TRBV2 and TRBJ2-5, is EPEVTQTPSHQVTQMGQEVILRCVPISNHLYFYWYRQILGQKVEFLVSFYNNEISEKSEIFDDQFSVERPDGSNFTLKIRSTKLEDSAMYFCASSQTDQETQYFGPGTRLLVL.

V is TRBV7-2 and J is TRBJ1-2, with 8 bases that match TRBD1. Germline CDR1 is SGHTA and CDR2 is FQGNSA. This CDR3 spans 16 amino acids. J was trimmed by 3 bases and V by 1 base; bases with no gene match: 7. The DNA of the CDR3 is TGTGCCAGCAGCTTAGTGTCAGGGGGCGTCCACTATGGCTACACCTTC. Protein product: CASSLVSGGVHYGYTF.

Concerning this clone: The junction departs from germline at one end; a sequencing error may be responsible. The chain recombines TRBV7-9 with TRBJ1-1, with no clear D. Germline V gene data show CDR1 as SEHNR and CDR2 as FQNEAQ (reference sequence). The CDR3 is 12 residues long. The CDR3 region is CSSSLVQSEAFF. The CDR3, as DNA: TGTTCCAGCAGCTTAGTGCAGTCCGAAGCTTTCTTT.

This chain connects TRBV19 to TRBJ2-2, with 7 bases identical to TRBD2. The germline V gene encodes CDR1 LNHDA and CDR2 SQIVND (reference sequence). This CDR3 has 16 amino acids. V lost 7 bases and J lost 3; bases outside the gene matches: 11. The CDR3 spells CASTLGGGSDTGELFF. CDR3 bases: TGTGCCAGTACCCTGGGGGGGGGATCGGACACCGGGGAGCTGTTTTTT.

V gene TRBV5-1 combines with J gene TRBJ1-6; TRBD1 matches at 7 bases. V shed 7 bases and J 9 bases; nucleotides not matched to a gene: 16. The CDR3 is 16 residues long. From germline, CDR1 is SGHRS and CDR2 YFSETQ. The chain's CDR3 is CASGHGEGGASSPLHF. The DNA for the CDR3 is TGCGCCAGCGGGCACGGGGAAGGGGGCGCGAGTTCACCCCTCCACTTT.

Only one count was recorded for this clone. The J gene is TRBJ1-1, the V gene TRBV6-1, with D unresolved. The CDR3 consists of 13 residues. CDR1 and CDR2 (germline): MNHNS, SASEGT. Trimming stripped 4 bases from V and 1 base from J, with 7 bases between. CDR3 sequence: CASSVWRNTEAFF. The CDR3 bases are TGTGCCAGCAGTGTCTGGAGGAACACTGAAGCTTTCTTT.

The DNA for the CDR3 is TGTGCCAGCAGTTTCTTTTTCGGGACAGGGGACGGCTACACCTTC. The encoded protein is CASSFFFGTGDGYTF. The V gene is TRBV6-5, the J gene TRBJ1-2; 10 nucleotides match TRBD1. Trimming took 4 bases from V and 8 from J; bases not matched to a gene: 10. The CDR3 is made up of 15 amino acids. CDR1 and CDR2 from the germline V gene are MNHEY and SVGAGI.

This rearrangement joins TRBV7-2 to TRBJ1-3, with 7 positions matching TRBD1. Trimming cost V 2 bases and J 2 bases; bases outside gene matches: 6. The CDR3 contains 16 residues. Germline lookup yields CDR1 SGHTA and CDR2 FQGNSA. This chain's CDR3 is CASSLLTGEAGNTIYF. CDR3 bases: TGTGCCAGCAGCTTATTAACAGGGGAGGCTGGAAACACCATATATTTT.

CDR3 region: CASLSVGGYTF. The CDR3, as DNA: TGTGCCAGCCTAAGCGTTGGGGGCTACACCTTC. The rearrangement joins TRBV6-5 to TRBJ1-2; D unclear. Germline loops: CDR1 MNHEY, CDR2 SVGAGI. Trimming shortened V by 8 bases and J by 8 bases, and 12 bases separated the two germline ends. The CDR3 contains 11 residues.

The table lists this clone with a count of one. This chain uses TRBV11-3 with TRBJ2-5; D perhaps matches TRBD1 (5 bases). This CDR3 is built from 13 residues. V gave up 5 bases and J gave up 1 base, with 8 bases separating them. Germline V lookup: CDR1 SGHNT, CDR2 YENEEA. The CDR3 DNA reads as TGTGCCAGCAGCCAGGGCCCCCAAGAGACCCAGTACTTC. It codes for CASSQGPQETQYF.

This clone was found a few times. The chain carries TRBV19 and TRBJ2-3; TRBD1 aligns across 7 bases. V was clipped by 5 bases and J by 4 bases; unmatched bases: 9. The CDR3 is 15 residues long. CDR1 is LNHDA, CDR2 SQIVND, per germline (reference sequence). The DNA of the CDR3 is TGTGCCAGTAGTCGACAGGGTTGGGAACCAGATACGCAGTATTTT. Amino acids: CASSRQGWEPDTQYF.

The chain carries TRBV29-1 and TRBJ1-2; 8 bases match TRBD1. This CDR3 contains 18 residues. Germline CDR1 reads SQVTM; CDR2 reads ANQGSEA. The junction had 18 bases not matched to a gene; V was cut back by 3 bases and J by 3 bases. The DNA of the CDR3 is TGCAGCGTTGACTCGGCCATAGTCCAGACAGGGGAAGACTATGGCTACACCTTC. It specifies CSVDSAIVQTGEDYGYTF.

The V gene is TRBV6-5, the J gene TRBJ1-1, with 8 bases that match TRBD1. Germline V CDR1 and CDR2: MNHEY, SVGAGI. The CDR3 is 13 residues long. J lost 3 bases, V lost 5 bases, and 2 bases had no gene match. CDR3 coding DNA: TGTGCCAGCAGTCACAGGGGGGACACTGAAGCTTTCTTT. It codes for CASSHRGDTEAFF.

The J gene is TRBJ2-5, the V gene TRBV15, with TRBD2 as a possible D gene (5 bases). There are 13 residues in the CDR3. V gave up 1 base and J gave up 5 bases, with 8 bases separating them. Germline V gives CDR1 LNHNV, CDR2 YYDKDF (reference sequence). The CDR3 loop reads CATSRVGVETQYF. CDR3 coding DNA: TGTGCCACCAGCAGAGTCGGGGTGGAGACCCAGTACTTC. The variable domain in full, with the rest retrieved from reference TRBV15 and TRBJ2-5, is DAMVIQNPRYQVTQFGKPVTLSCSQTLNHNVMYWYQQKSSQAPKLLFHYYDKDFNNEADTPDNFQSRRPNTSFCFLDIRSPGLGDTAMYLCATSRVGVETQYFGPGTRLLVL.

The rearrangement uses TRBV5-1 and TRBJ1-4; tentative D call: TRBD1 (6 bases). This CDR3 region has 14 residues. The V end was cut by 6 bases, the J end by 7 bases, with 16 bases between. Germline V lookup: CDR1 SGHRS, CDR2 YFSETQ. CDR3 amino acids: CASTLGTTGEKLFF. The CDR3 DNA sequence: TGCGCCAGCACCCTGGGGACAACGGGTGAAAAACTGTTTTTT.

The chain recombines TRBV11-2 with TRBJ1-4; 12 bases line up with TRBD1. This CDR3 comprises 15 residues. The germline gives CDR1 SGHAT, CDR2 FQNNGV. V was clipped by 4 bases and J by 6 bases; unmatched bases: 3. The CDR3 loop reads CASSWDRGRDEKLFF. For the CDR3, the DNA is TGTGCCAGCAGCTGGGACAGGGGGCGAGATGAAAAACTGTTTTTT.

J is TRBJ1-1 and V is TRBV5-1, with 7 bases identical to TRBD1. Germline V gene data show CDR1 as SGHRS and CDR2 as YFSETQ. Unmatched junction bases numbered 8, after V lost 4 bases and J lost 5 bases. This CDR3 has 14 residues. This CDR3 reads CASSISTGRTEAFF. The CDR3 DNA follows: TGCGCCAGCAGCATCTCGACAGGGAGGACTGAAGCTTTCTTT.

CDR3 nucleotides: TGTGCCAGCAGCTCCGGGACAGGAGTTAACTATGGCTACACCTTC. Protein sequence: CASSSGTGVNYGYTF. The V and J genes are TRBV5-4 and TRBJ1-2; 8 bases are shared with TRBD1. Germline lookup yields CDR1 SGHNT and CDR2 YYREEE (reference sequence). CDR3 length: 15 residues. With V trimmed by 3 bases and J by 1 base, 5 bases remained unmatched.